This T cell receptor beta chain was recorded in a study of regulatory T cells in long-lasting Graves disease. The CDR3 runs to 10 residues. Germline V CDR1 and CDR2: SNHLY, FYNNEI. The count of this clonotype is one. Being one base from a much bigger clone, this may be a read error. Stated time point: persistent/refractory GD, antithyroid drugs over 5 years with positive TRAb. Generation of the TCR library employed RNA extracted from PBMCs. In building TCR beta libraries, iRepertoire HTBI primers were used together with Arm-PCR of CDR3 regions. Via MiXCR, TCRdb re-called the multiplex PCR reads, giving one row per CDR3 protein. Counted here are a few hundred thousand distinct CDR3 sequences, about 20% occurring once; the ten biggest clones make up around 12%.

Material: peripheral blood mononuclear cells (PBMCs), obtained when the disease was refractory, from a patient treated with antithyroid drugs. The sequence derives from a female donor with Graves disease. The chain is built from TRBV2 and TRBJ1-1, with no clear D. DNA of the CDR3: TGTGTCAGCACGAACACTGAAGCTTTCTTT. Its translation: CVSTNTEAFF.